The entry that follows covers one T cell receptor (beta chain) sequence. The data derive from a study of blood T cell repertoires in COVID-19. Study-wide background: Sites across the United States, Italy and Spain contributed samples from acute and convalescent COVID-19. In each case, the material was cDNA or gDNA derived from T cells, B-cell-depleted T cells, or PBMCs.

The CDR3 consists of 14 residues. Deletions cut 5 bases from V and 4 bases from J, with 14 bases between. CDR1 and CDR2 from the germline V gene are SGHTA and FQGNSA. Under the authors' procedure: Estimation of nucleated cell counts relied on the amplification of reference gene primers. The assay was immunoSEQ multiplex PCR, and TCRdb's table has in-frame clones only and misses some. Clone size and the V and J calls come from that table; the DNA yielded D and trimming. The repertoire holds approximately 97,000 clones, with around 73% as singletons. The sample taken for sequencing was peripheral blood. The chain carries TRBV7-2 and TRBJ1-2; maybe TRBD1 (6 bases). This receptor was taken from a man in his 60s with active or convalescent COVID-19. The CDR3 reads CASSPQGVSYGYTF. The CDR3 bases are TGTGCCAGCAGCCCACAGGGAGTATCCTATGGCTACACCTTC. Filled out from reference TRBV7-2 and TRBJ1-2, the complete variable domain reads GAGVSQSPSNKVTEKGKDVELRCDPISGHTALYWYRQSLGQGLEFLIYFQGNSAPDKSGLPSDRFSAERTGGSVSTLTIQRTQQEDSAVYLCASSPQGVSYGYTFGSGTRLTVV.